This TCR beta chain was documented in a study of beta chain features in type 1 diabetes listed by TCRdb under 2018. Some background on the complete study: Mean age, gender distribution, total cell number and subset yield were not different between patients and healthy donors. Naive and central memory subsets were obtained from all 30 or so donors, but regulatory and stem cell-like memory subsets were isolated from only 8 patients and roughly eight healthy donors. In the study, TCRB repertoires of sorted circulating CD4+ T cell subsets from recently diagnosed type 1 diabetes patients were compared with those of matched healthy donors. A total of over 90,000,000 sorted cells were examined across all samples, and a strong correlation was observed between cell number per subset and RNA yield. General conclusions and limits of the study: Patients with type 1 diabetes made fewer insertions and deleted more nucleotides at VDJ recombination sites, implying thymic rearrangement abnormalities. Because cDNA rather than genomic DNA was sequenced, highly expressing activated cells could have been over-represented, although no difference in activation and CD3 levels was found between groups. Naive, central memory and regulatory TCRB repertoires appeared to be more alike among patients than among healthy donors. HLA sub-analyses involved small numbers of individuals, so any influence of HLA type on TCRB rearrangement remained unresolved. PCR might favor shorter templates, but patient and control samples were amplified and corrected together, so any skew would affect both groups equally. In all four CD4+ subsets, TCRB CDR3 length was moderately but significantly shorter in type 1 diabetes patients.

Each donor gave one peripheral blood draw, roughly 110 mL on average, collected into heparinised tubes. Naive, central memory, regulatory and stem cell-like memory CD4+ T cells were sorted on a BD FACSAria II using a panel including CD45RO, CCR7, CD25, CD127, CD95 and CD27. All sorted populations exceeded 95% purity. Right away, PBMCs were isolated by Lymphoprep density gradient centrifugation and were stained directly, with no culture step. So that batch effects would be minimized, each experiment stained and sorted samples in pairs, pairing one healthy donor with one patient. For this clone: The target of this receptor is not known. There are no base qualities to consult, and no much larger clone falls within one base.

All of the isolated RNA was reverse transcribed with the High Capacity cDNA Reverse Transcription Kit, so expressed TCRB transcripts were sequenced. Deep immunoSEQ sequencing was applied to naive, central memory and regulatory T cell samples, giving an average of approximately 3.8 million total reads per sample. Sorted cells were lysed in RLT buffer, and RNA was extracted using DNase-treated RNeasy Micro or Mini kits according to cell number. Each cell subset was processed separately to prevent cross-contamination, with patient and healthy donor samples processed together. TCRB sequences were amplified from cDNA with the immunoSEQ multiplex PCR, producing 87-bp fragments spanning the CDR3 region. Sequencing of the amplicons was done on the Illumina HiSeq platform. Per the source publication's procedure: Synthetic template baselines were used to correct PCR bias computationally, reads within Hamming distance 2 were collapsed, and singletons that could not be merged were discarded. Reads were aligned against IMGT so that V, D and J genes, CDR3 length and insertions or deletions at six rearrangement sites could be assigned. Within each subset, clonotype counts were normalized to sorted cell number, after which true diversity and Gini coefficients were computed with the tcR R package. The overlap coefficient, calculated on TCRB nucleotide sequences, was used to measure repertoire sharing. As a proxy for the pre-selection repertoire, out-of-frame TCRB sequences from naive cells were analyzed. Drawn from immuneACCESS, this table holds only the in-frame rearrangements with V and J called that TCRdb kept. Clones are partly lost; checked studies trace under half to an unresolved V gene and leave the rest unexplained. From that table come the V and J calls and clone size; the DNA was used to work out D and trimming. The sample data list hundreds of thousands of clones, and about 15% of these were observed just once. The top ten hold approximately 0.015% of the sample.

CDR1 SEHNR and CDR2 FQNEAQ are derived from the germline V gene (reference sequence). The trim is 5 bases for V and 5 bases for J, with a gap of 18 bases between the germline ends. The CDR3 sequence holds 15 residues, the cysteine and phenylalanine included. Only CDR3 DNA remains: 45 bases, in frame from the first base. The receptor was isolated from a man between 18 and 35 years old with type 1 diabetes. The chain is assembled from TRBV7-9 and TRBJ2-5, and perhaps TRBD2 as D gene, on 6 matching bases. Sequencing was carried out using naive CD4+ T cells from blood. Interpreted using the paper, the cell subset or site label stands for: true naive CD4+ T cells. This receptor has the CDR3 CASSPSTSLRETQYF. In nucleotide form, the sequence is TGTGCCAGCAGCCCTAGCACTAGCTTGCGGGAGACCCAGTACTTC.